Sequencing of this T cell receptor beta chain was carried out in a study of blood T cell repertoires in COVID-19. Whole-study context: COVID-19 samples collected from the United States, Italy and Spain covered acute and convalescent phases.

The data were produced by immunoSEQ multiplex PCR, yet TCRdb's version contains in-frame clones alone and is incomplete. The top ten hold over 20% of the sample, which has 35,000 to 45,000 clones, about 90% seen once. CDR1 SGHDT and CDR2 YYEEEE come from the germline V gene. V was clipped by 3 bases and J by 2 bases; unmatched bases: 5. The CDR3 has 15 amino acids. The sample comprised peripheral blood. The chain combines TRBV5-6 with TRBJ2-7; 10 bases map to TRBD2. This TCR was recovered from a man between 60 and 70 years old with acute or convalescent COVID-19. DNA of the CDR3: TGTGCCAGCAGCTCGACTAGCGGGCCTGCCTACGAGCAGTACTTC. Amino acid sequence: CASSSTSGPAYEQYF.